The TCR beta chain described here comes from a study of beta chain features in type 1 diabetes. General study points: Fewer junction insertions and more nucleotide deletions appeared in type 1 diabetes patients. Within the patient group, naive, central memory and Treg TCRB repertoires appeared more similar to each other than within healthy donors. Type 1 diabetes patients showed a moderate but significant shortening of TCRB CDR3s in all four CD4+ subsets.

This clone was seen only a few times. Its antigen is unknown. A single heparinised draw of approximately 110 mL on average was taken per donor. Each population that was sorted was more than 95% pure. The authors reverse transcribed all of the isolated RNA, so sequencing captured expressed TCRB transcripts. TCRdb keeps only in-frame clones here, not all; method: immunoSEQ multiplex PCR. This table holds hundreds of thousands of clones, 10% to 15% found once. V shed 0 bases and J shed 6 bases, with 11 bases lying between them. Germline V gene sequence: CDR1 LNHNV, CDR2 YYDKDF (reference sequence). This CDR3 is built from 14 residues.

The clonotype comes from a woman younger than 35 with type 1 diabetes. The rearrangement uses TRBV15 and TRBJ1-2, with D tentatively TRBD1 (5 bases). Sequenced material: naive CD4+ T cells from blood. The CDR3 DNA follows: TGTGCCACCAGCAGAGATGGACGGGGGGATGGCTACACCTTC. Translating it yields CATSRDGRGDGYTF.